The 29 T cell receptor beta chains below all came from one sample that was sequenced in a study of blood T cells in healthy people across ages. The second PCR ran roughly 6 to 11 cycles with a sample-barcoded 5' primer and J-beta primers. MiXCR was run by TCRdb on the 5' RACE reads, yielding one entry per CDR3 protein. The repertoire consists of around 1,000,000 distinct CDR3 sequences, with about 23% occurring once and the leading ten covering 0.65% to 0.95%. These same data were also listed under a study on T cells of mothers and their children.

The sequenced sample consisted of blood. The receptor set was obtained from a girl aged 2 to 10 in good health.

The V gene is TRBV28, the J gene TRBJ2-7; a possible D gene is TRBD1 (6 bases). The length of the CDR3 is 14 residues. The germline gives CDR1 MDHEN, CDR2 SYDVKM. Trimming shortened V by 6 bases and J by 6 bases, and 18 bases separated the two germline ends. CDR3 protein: CASSLKFRGSEQYF. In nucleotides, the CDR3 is TGTGCCAGCAGCCTAAAGTTCAGGGGATCCGAGCAGTACTTC. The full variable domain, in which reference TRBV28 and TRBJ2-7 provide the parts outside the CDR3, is DVKVTQSSRYLVKRTGEKVFLECVQDMDHENMFWYRQDPGLGLRLIYFSYDVKMKEKGDIPEGYSVSREKKERFSLILESASTNQTSMYLCASSLKFRGSEQYFGPGTRLTVT.

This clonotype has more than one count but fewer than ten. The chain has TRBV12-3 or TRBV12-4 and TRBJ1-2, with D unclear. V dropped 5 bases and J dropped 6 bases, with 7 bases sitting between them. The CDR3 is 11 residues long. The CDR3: CASSADHGYTF. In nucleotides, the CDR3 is TGTGCCAGCAGTGCCGACCATGGCTACACCTTC.

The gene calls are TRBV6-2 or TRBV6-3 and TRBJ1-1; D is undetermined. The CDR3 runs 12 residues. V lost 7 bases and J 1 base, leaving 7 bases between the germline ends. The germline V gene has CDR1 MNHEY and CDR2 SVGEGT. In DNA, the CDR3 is TGTGCCAGCATAGCAGAGAACACTGAAGCTTTCTTT. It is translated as CASIAENTEAFF.

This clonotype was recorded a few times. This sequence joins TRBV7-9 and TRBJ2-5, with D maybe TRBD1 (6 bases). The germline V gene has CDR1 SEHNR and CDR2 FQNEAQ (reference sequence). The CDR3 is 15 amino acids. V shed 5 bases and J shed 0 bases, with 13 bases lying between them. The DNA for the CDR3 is TGTGCCAGCAGCCGACTCGACAGGCACCAAGAGACCCAGTACTTC. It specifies CASSRLDRHQETQYF.

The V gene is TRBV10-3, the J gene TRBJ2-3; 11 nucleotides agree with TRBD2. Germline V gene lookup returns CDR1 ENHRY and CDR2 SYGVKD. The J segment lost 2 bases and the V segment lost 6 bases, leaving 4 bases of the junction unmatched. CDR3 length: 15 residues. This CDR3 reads CAISVGLADTDTQYF. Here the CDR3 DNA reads TGTGCCATCAGCGTGGGACTAGCGGACACAGATACGCAGTATTTT.

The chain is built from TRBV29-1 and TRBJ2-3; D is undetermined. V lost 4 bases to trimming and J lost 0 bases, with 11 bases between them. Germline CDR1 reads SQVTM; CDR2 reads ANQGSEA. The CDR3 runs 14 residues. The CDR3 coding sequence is TGCAGCGTTGTCCCACCAACTAGCACAGATACGCAGTATTTT. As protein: CSVVPPTSTDTQYF.

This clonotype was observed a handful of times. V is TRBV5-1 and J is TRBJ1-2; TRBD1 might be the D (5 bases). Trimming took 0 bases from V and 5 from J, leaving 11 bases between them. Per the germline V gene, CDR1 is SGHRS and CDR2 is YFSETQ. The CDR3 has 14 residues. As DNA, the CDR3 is TGCGCCAGCAGCTTGGATCCGACAGAGTATGGCTACACCTTC. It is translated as CASSLDPTEYGYTF.

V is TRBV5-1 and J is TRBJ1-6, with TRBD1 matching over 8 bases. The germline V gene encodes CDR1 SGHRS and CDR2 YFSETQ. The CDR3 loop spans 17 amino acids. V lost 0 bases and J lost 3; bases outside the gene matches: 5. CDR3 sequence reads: CASSLARTGFYNSPLHF. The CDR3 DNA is TGCGCCAGCAGCTTGGCCCGGACAGGGTTCTATAATTCACCCCTCCACTTT. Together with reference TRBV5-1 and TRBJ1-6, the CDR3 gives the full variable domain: KAGVTQTPRYLIKTRGQQVTLSCSPISGHRSVSWYQQTPGQGLQFLFEYFSETQRNKGNFPGRFSGRQFSNSRSEMNVSTLELGDSALYLCASSLARTGFYNSPLHFGNGTRLTVT.

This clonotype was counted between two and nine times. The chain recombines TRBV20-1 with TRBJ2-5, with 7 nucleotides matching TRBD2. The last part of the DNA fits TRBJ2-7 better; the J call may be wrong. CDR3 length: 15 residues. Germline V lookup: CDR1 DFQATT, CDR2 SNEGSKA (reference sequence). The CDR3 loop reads CSAREIMGGVYEQYF. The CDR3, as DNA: TGCAGTGCTAGAGAAATCATGGGGGGGGTCTACGAGCAGTACTTC.

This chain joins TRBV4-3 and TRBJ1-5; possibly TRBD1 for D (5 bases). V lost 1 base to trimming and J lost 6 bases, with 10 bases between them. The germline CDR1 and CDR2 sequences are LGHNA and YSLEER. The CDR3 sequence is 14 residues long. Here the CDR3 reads CASSQGFGGQPQHF. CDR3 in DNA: TGCGCCAGCAGCCAAGGATTTGGGGGTCAGCCCCAGCATTTT.

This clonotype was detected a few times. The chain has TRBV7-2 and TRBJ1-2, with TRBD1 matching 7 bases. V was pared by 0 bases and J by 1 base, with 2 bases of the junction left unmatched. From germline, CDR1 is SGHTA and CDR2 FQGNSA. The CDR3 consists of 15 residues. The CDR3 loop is CASSLATGSNYGYTF. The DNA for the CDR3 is TGTGCCAGCAGCTTAGCGACAGGGAGTAACTATGGCTACACCTTC.

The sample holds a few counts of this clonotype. For the CDR3, the DNA is TGTGCCATCAGGGCAGGACACGACTCCTACGAGCAGTACTTC. Amino acids: CAIRAGHDSYEQYF. This chain connects TRBV10-3 to TRBJ2-5; possibly TRBD1 for D (5 bases). The J call may not be correct, given that the DNA end is closer to TRBJ2-7. This CDR3 has 14 amino acids. Germline-derived CDR1 and CDR2 are ENHRY and SYGVKD.

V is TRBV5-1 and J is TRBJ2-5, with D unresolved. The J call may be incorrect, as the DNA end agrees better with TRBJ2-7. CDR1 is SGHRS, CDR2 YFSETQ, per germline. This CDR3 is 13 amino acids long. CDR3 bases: TGCGCCAGCAGCTTGATGGAATCCTACGAGCAGTACTTC. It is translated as CASSLMESYEQYF.

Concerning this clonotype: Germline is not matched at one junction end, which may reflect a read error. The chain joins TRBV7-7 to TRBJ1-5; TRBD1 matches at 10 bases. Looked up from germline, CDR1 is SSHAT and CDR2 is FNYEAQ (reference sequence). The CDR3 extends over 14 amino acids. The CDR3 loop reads CASSQTGGGQPQHF. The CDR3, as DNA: TGTGCTAGCAGCCAGACAGGGGGCGGTCAGCCCCAGCATTTT. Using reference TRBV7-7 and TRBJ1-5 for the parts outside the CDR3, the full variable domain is GAGVSQSPRYKVTKRGQDVTLRCDPISSHATLYWYQQALGQGPEFLTYFNYEAQPDKSGLPSDRFSAERPEGSISTLTIQRTEQRDSAMYRCASSQTGGGQPQHFGDGTRLSIL.

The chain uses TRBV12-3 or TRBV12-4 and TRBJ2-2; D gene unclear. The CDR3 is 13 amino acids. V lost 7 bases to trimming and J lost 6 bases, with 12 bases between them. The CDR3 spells CASTSHAPGELFF. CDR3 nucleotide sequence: TGTGCCAGCACCTCCCATGCGCCCGGGGAGCTGTTTTTT.

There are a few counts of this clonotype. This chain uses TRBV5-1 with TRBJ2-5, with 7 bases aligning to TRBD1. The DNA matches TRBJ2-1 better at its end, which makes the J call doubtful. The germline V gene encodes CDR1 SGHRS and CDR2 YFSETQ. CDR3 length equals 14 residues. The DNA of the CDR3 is TGCGCCAGCAGCTTGCGTGACAGGGCTGGGGAGCAGTTCTTC. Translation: CASSLRDRAGEQFF.

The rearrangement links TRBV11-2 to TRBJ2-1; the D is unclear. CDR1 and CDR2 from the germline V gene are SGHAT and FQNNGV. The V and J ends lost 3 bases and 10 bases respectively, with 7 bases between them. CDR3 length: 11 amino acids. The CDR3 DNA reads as TGTGCCAGCAGCTTCTCGGAAGAGCAGTTCTTC. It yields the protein CASSFSEEQFF.

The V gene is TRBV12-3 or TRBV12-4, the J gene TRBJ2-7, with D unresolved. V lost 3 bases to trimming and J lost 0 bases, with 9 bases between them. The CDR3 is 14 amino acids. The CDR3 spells CASSFRASSYEQYF. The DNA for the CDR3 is TGTGCCAGCAGTTTTCGGGCCAGCTCCTACGAGCAGTACTTC.

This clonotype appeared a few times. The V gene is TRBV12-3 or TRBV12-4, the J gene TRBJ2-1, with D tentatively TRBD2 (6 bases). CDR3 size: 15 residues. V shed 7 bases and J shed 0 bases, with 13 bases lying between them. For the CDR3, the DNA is TGTGCCAGCACCCTGGGACTGCTCTCCTACAATGAGCAGTTCTTC. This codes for CASTLGLLSYNEQFF.

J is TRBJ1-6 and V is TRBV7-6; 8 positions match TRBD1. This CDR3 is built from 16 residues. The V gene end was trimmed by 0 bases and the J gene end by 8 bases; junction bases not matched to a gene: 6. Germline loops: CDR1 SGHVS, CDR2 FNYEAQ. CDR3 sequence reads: CASSLALTGVDSPLHF. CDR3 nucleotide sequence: TGTGCCAGCAGCTTAGCATTGACAGGGGTGGATTCACCCCTCCACTTT.

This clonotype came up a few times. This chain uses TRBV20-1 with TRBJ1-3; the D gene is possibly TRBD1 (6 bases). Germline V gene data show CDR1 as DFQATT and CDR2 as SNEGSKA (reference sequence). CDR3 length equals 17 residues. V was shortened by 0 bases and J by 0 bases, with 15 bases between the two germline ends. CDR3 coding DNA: TGCAGTGCTAGAGATAACAGGGTCCTCAGCTCTGGAAACACCATATATTTT. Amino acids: CSARDNRVLSSGNTIYF.

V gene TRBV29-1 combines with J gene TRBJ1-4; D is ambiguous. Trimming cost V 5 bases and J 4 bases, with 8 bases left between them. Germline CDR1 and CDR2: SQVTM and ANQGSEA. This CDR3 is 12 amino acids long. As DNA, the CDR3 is TGCAGCGTTTTACGGGGTAATGAAAAACTGTTTTTT. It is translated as CSVLRGNEKLFF.

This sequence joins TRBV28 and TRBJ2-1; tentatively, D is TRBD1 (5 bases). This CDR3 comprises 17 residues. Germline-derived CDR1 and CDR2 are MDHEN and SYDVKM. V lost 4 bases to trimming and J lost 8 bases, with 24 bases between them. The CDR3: CASSSRQGSPPGDEQFF. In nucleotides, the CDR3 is TGTGCCAGCAGTTCAAGGCAGGGATCCCCTCCTGGGGATGAGCAGTTCTTC.

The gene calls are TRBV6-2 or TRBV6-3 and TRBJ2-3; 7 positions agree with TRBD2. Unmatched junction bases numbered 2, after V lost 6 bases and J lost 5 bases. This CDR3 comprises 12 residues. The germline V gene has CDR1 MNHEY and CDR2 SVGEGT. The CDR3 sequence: CASSGLEDTQYF. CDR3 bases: TGTGCCAGCAGCGGACTAGAAGATACGCAGTATTTT.

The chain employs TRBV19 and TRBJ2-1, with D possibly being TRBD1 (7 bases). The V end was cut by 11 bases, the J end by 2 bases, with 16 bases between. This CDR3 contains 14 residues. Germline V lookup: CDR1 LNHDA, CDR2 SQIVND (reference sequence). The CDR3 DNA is TGTGCCGGCTCAGGGGGGATTACCTACAATGAGCAGTTCTTC. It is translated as CAGSGGITYNEQFF.

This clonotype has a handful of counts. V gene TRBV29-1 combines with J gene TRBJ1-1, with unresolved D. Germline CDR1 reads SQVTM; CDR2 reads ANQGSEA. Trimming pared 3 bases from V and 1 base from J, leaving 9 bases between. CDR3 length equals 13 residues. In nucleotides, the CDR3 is TGCAGCGTTGATGCGGACGGGAACACTGAAGCTTTCTTT. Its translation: CSVDADGNTEAFF.

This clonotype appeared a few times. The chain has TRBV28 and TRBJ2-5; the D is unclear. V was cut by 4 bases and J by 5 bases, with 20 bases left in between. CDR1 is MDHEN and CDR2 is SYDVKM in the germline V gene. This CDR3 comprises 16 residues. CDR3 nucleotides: TGTGCCAGCAGTTCCCCTTACATCACTATGCTGGAGACCCAGTACTTC. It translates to CASSSPYITMLETQYF.

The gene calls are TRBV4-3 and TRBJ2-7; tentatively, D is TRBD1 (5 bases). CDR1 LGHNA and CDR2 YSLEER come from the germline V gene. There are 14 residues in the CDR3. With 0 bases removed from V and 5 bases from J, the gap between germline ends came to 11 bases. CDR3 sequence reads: CASSQDPGSHEQYF. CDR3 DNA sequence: TGCGCCAGCAGCCAAGATCCAGGGTCTCACGAGCAGTACTTC.

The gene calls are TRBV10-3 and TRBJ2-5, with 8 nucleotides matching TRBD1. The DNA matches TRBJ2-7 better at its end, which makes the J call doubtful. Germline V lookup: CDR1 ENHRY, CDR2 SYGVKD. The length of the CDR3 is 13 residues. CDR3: CAISGQGGYEQYF. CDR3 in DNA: TGTGCCATCAGCGGACAGGGAGGCTACGAGCAGTACTTC.